The 3 T cell receptor beta chains listed next were all sequenced from one sample in a study of blood T cells in healthy people across ages. The second PCR ran about 6 to 12 cycles with a sample-barcoded 5' primer and J-beta primers. A single record per CDR3 protein comes from TCRdb applying MiXCR to the 5' RACE reads. The sample comprises about 600,000 distinct CDR3 sequences, roughly 48% of which are singletons, and around 24% rests with the top ten. Input material: blood. These receptors all stem from an elderly man in good health.

The chain combines TRBV9 with TRBJ2-3; D not resolved. The CDR3 totals 16 residues. Per the germline V gene, CDR1 is SGDLS and CDR2 is YYNGEE. V was trimmed by 4 bases and J by 2 bases, leaving 17 bases between them. The CDR3 protein is CASSPNSIGSTDTQYF. In DNA, the CDR3 is TGTGCCAGCAGCCCAAATTCTATCGGTTCCACAGATACGCAGTATTTT.

The chain uses TRBV5-1 and TRBJ1-1, with D maybe TRBD1 (5 bases). In germline, CDR1 is SGHRS, CDR2 YFSETQ. V lost 6 bases, J lost 2 bases, and 14 bases lay in between. This CDR3 region has 14 residues. CDR3 loop: CASTIGGANTEAFF. The CDR3, as DNA: TGCGCCAGCACGATCGGAGGGGCAAACACTGAAGCTTTCTTT.

This chain uses TRBV2 with TRBJ2-1; 12 nucleotides match TRBD2. V dropped 7 bases and J dropped 6; count of bases not matched to a gene: 4. Germline CDR1 SNHLY, CDR2 FYNNEI. The CDR3 consists of 14 residues. This CDR3 reads CASKTSGSSNEQFF. As DNA, the CDR3 is TGTGCCAGCAAGACTAGCGGGAGCTCCAATGAGCAGTTCTTC.